This TCR beta chain was sequenced in a study of T-cell reconstitution after alpha-beta-depleted transplantation in children. Study outcomes and limitations: Elevated TCRbeta diversity at day 60 was traced, in some patients, to surviving recipient T cells and thymic progenitors.

Unique molecular identifiers featured in how the TCRbeta library was prepared. TCRdb reprocessed the PCR reads with MiXCR, giving one entry per CDR3 protein. The profile covers a few hundred thousand distinct CDR3 sequences, with about a quarter appearing a single time and over 9.5% taken by the ten largest. A remark on this clonotype: Antigen specificity is unknown.

CDR3 length: 15 residues. V was clipped by 6 bases and J by 0 bases, with 11 bases between them. Looked up from germline, CDR1 is MDHEN and CDR2 is SYDVKM. The chain couples TRBV28 to TRBJ2-2; D possibly matches TRBD1 or TRBD2 (5 bases each). This TCR was sampled from a male patient between 5 and 17 years old who had a stem cell transplant for acute lymphoblastic leukemia, so the T cells may come from the graft donor. The sequences come from PBMCs, mostly from graft donor cells, collected 180 days after TCRalphabeta/CD19-depleted stem cell transplant. In DNA form, the CDR3 reads TGTGCCAGCAGCCCCGGGACGGCGAACACCGGGGAGCTGTTTTTT. It codes for CASSPGTANTGELFF.